These 8 T cell receptor beta chains came from one sample sequenced in a study of technical replicates of blood from a handful of donors. Generated by immunoSEQ multiplex PCR, the TCRdb table keeps only in-frame clones and is missing some. The table shows 75,000 to 95,000 clones, with 95% to 97% occurring only once. Specimen: T cells isolated from PBMCs. These receptors all stem from a human donor in good health.

V and J are TRBV11-3 and TRBJ2-7; 13 nucleotides agree with TRBD2. Unmatched junction bases numbered 8, after V lost 4 bases and J lost 2 bases. The CDR3 is 17 residues long. Germline-derived CDR1 and CDR2 are SGHNT and YENEEA. The CDR3: CASSSGLAGDAAYEQYF. The CDR3 DNA is TGTGCCAGCAGCTCCGGACTAGCGGGAGATGCAGCCTACGAGCAGTACTTC.

This chain uses TRBV9 with TRBJ2-2, with D unresolved. The CDR3 has 13 residues. Trimming removed 4 bases at V and 3 bases at J, with 7 bases between. Germline V gene sequence: CDR1 SGDLS, CDR2 YYNGEE. CDR3 DNA sequence: TGTGCCAGCAGCCTAAGATACACCGGGGAGCTGTTTTTT. Translating it yields CASSLRYTGELFF. Variable domain in full (rest from reference TRBV9 and TRBJ2-2): DSGVTQTPKHLITATGQRVTLRCSPRSGDLSVYWYQQSLDQGLQFLIQYYNGEERAKGNILERFSAQQFPDLHSELNLSSLELGDSALYFCASSLRYTGELFFGEGSRLTVL.

This clone was detected only once. As DNA, the CDR3 is TGTGCCAGTAGTATCAGTTTAATAGCTTCCATCGGGGAGCTGTTTTTT. Residues: CASSISLIASIGELFF. The genes are TRBV19 and TRBJ2-2; D is undetermined. There are 16 residues in the CDR3. V lost 3 bases and J lost 7, with 18 bases in between. Per germline, CDR1 LNHDA and CDR2 SQIVND (reference sequence).

This clone occurred a few times. V and J are TRBV5-1 and TRBJ1-2; a weak D match, TRBD1 (5 bases). The CDR3 totals 14 residues. In germline, CDR1 is SGHRS, CDR2 YFSETQ. Trimming cost V 0 bases and J 8 bases, with 14 bases left between them. The CDR3 DNA follows: TGCGCCAGCAGCTTGGGATCGGCGACAGAGGGCTACACCTTC. Protein: CASSLGSATEGYTF.

The chain joins TRBV7-2 to TRBJ1-5; possible D gene TRBD1, 6 bases. Trimming pared 1 base from V and 9 bases from J, leaving 10 bases between. CDR1 and CDR2 from the germline V gene are SGHTA and FQGNSA. The CDR3 totals 13 residues. CDR3 nucleotides: TGTGCCAGCAGCTTAGGGACAGCACGGCCCCAGCATTTT. Translating it yields CASSLGTARPQHF.

The V gene is TRBV2, the J gene TRBJ2-7; 7 positions agree with TRBD1. The V segment lost 2 bases and the J segment 3 bases; nucleotides outside the gene matches: 4. Per the germline V gene, CDR1 is SNHLY and CDR2 is FYNNEI. CDR3 length: 14 residues. The CDR3 reads CASSEPGQHYEQYF. Written as DNA, the CDR3 is TGTGCCAGCAGTGAACCGGGACAGCACTACGAGCAGTACTTC.

The chain carries TRBV7-6 and TRBJ1-5; maybe TRBD1 (5 bases). The germline V and J ends were trimmed by 0 bases and 6 bases, with 12 bases remaining between them. This CDR3 has 15 amino acids. Germline CDR1 SGHVS, CDR2 FNYEAQ. In DNA, the CDR3 is TGTGCCAGCAGCTTAGCGATAGGGGTAGGTCAGCCCCAGCATTTT. This translates into CASSLAIGVGQPQHF.

This rearrangement joins TRBV2 to TRBJ1-2; possibly TRBD1 for D (6 bases). CDR1 is SNHLY and CDR2 is FYNNEI in the germline V gene. The germline V and J ends were trimmed by 7 bases and 3 bases, with 12 bases remaining between them. The CDR3 is 13 amino acids. Here the CDR3 reads CASNLQGYYGYTF. CDR3 coding DNA: TGTGCCAGCAATCTTCAGGGGTACTATGGCTACACCTTC. Complete variable domain (other parts from reference TRBV2 and TRBJ1-2): EPEVTQTPSHQVTQMGQEVILRCVPISNHLYFYWYRQILGQKVEFLVSFYNNEISEKSEIFDDQFSVERPDGSNFTLKIRSTKLEDSAMYFCASNLQGYYGYTFGSGTRLTVV.